What follows are 4 T cell receptor beta chains derived from one specimen sequenced in a study of blood T cell repertoires in COVID-19. Profiled with immunoSEQ multiplex PCR; TCRdb holds only in-frame clones, not every one. The sample shows some 100,000 clones, 75% to 90% of them seen only once. What was sequenced was peripheral blood. These receptors were collected from a woman aged 60-75 years with acute or convalescent COVID-19.

This clone has only one observation. The chain is built from TRBV28 and TRBJ1-3; maybe TRBD1 (6 bases). CDR3 length equals 15 residues. V was trimmed by 6 bases and J by 0 bases, leaving 12 bases between them. Germline CDR1 and CDR2: MDHEN and SYDVKM. CDR3 sequence (DNA): TGTGCCAGCAGGGTAGGGACAAACTCTGGAAACACCATATATTTT. Amino acids: CASRVGTNSGNTIYF.

V is TRBV21-1 and J is TRBJ1-2; the DNA was not used to check the table's D call, TRBD1. TRBV21-1 is labeled a pseudogene. The CDR3 is 16 amino acids. CDR3 protein: CASSKGPRGAGYGYTF. Written as DNA, the CDR3 is TGTGCCAGCAGCAAAGGACCCAGGGGCGCGGGCTATGGCTACACCTTC.

The chain has TRBV11-2 and TRBJ1-6; D call uncertain. The germline V and J ends were trimmed by 4 bases and 9 bases, with 10 bases remaining between them. CDR1 and CDR2 from the germline V gene are SGHAT and FQNNGV. The CDR3 contains 13 residues. The chain's CDR3 is CASSSYATSPLHF. The CDR3 DNA follows: TGTGCCAGCAGCTCCTATGCCACTTCACCCCTCCACTTT.

This clone occurred a few times. The chain is built from TRBV28 and TRBJ1-2; TRBD1 is a possible D gene (6 bases). V lost 6 bases to trimming and J lost 8 bases, with 16 bases between them. The CDR3 has 13 amino acids. From germline, CDR1 is MDHEN and CDR2 SYDVKM. CDR3 in amino acids: CASRKQGSRGYTF. Here the CDR3 DNA reads TGTGCCAGCAGAAAACAGGGAAGTAGAGGCTACACCTTC.